The 8 T cell receptor beta chains below were found in one sample sequenced in a study of shared clonotypes between healthy human individuals. The method was immunoSEQ multiplex PCR; TCRdb's version includes in-frame clones alone and lacks a portion of them. The repertoire holds 900,000 to 1,200,000 clones, 75% to 85% seen once, with roughly 0.62% in the top ten. The source material was memory CD4+ T cells from PBMCs. The sample's subset: CD45RA-negative fraction. The receptor source for this set is a man aged 18 to 30 in good health. Some clones in this sample may be carry-over from other donors' samples.

The chain carries TRBV4-3 and TRBJ1-1; D ambiguous. CDR1 LGHNA and CDR2 YSLEER come from the germline V gene. The CDR3 is 15 residues long. The V end was cut by 1 base, the J end by 4 bases, with 13 bases between. The CDR3 DNA follows: TGCGCCAGCAGCCAAGTTCTATCAGGTACCACTGAAGCTTTCTTT. This translates into CASSQVLSGTTEAFF.

This clone appeared a few times. The chain recombines TRBV11-2 with TRBJ2-7; D is uncertain. The CDR3 runs to 13 residues. Germline V CDR1 and CDR2: SGHAT, FQNNGV. The V end lost 11 bases, the J end lost 2 bases, and 16 bases lay between the germline ends. The CDR3 sequence is CAGGRPGTYEQYF. The CDR3, as DNA: TGTGCCGGCGGTAGGCCAGGAACCTACGAGCAGTACTTC.

The chain is built from TRBV5-6 and TRBJ2-6; D is undetermined. With 2 bases removed from V and 0 bases from J, the gap between germline ends came to 12 bases. This CDR3 spans 17 amino acids. From germline, CDR1 is SGHDT and CDR2 YYEEEE. The CDR3 region has the DNA TGTGCCAGCAGCTTATATACAGAAATCTCTGGGGCCAACGTCCTGACTTTC. It encodes CASSLYTEISGANVLTF.

The CDR3 nucleotides read TGTGCCAGCACCGACTGGGGTAGCGGGCTTGTCTACGAGCAGTACTTC. Amino acids: CASTDWGSGLVYEQYF. The rearrangement links TRBV7-9 to TRBJ2-7, with TRBD2 matching 7 bases. This CDR3 has 16 residues. Germline CDR1 SEHNR, CDR2 FQNEAQ (reference sequence). The J segment lost 3 bases and the V segment lost 7 bases, leaving 15 bases of the junction unmatched.

This clone was counted once. The rearrangement links TRBV27 to TRBJ2-1; a possible D gene is TRBD1 (5 bases). CDR1 MNHEY and CDR2 SMNVEV come from the germline V gene (reference sequence). V lost 7 bases and J lost 7, with 11 bases in between. The CDR3 covers 12 residues. The CDR3 protein is CASTDRRNEQFF. DNA of the CDR3: TGTGCCAGCACCGACAGAAGAAATGAGCAGTTCTTC.

The chain is built from TRBV19 and TRBJ2-4; no firm D call. The CDR3 has 13 residues. Between the trimmed V and J ends, which lost 2 bases and 6 bases, there was a span of 8 bases. Germline V gene sequence: CDR1 LNHDA, CDR2 SQIVND (reference sequence). CDR3 protein: CASSIKGINIQYF. Here the CDR3 DNA reads TGTGCCAGTAGTATAAAGGGAATAAACATTCAGTACTTC.

The chain is built from TRBV28 and TRBJ2-3; no firm D call. Germline assignment: CDR1 MDHEN and CDR2 SYDVKM. V was trimmed by 6 bases and J by 1 base, leaving 20 bases between them. The CDR3 contains 17 residues. CDR3 residues: CASSPLVPRVGTDTQYF. The CDR3 nucleotides read TGTGCCAGCAGCCCTCTCGTCCCGAGAGTTGGCACAGATACGCAGTATTTT.

The V gene is TRBV29-1, the J gene TRBJ2-7; no clear D gene. The germline CDR1 and CDR2 sequences are SQVTM and ANQGSEA. The V and J ends lost 4 bases and 5 bases respectively, with 12 bases between them. This CDR3 region has 12 residues. CDR3 protein: CSVGLDSDEQYF. In nucleotides, the CDR3 is TGCAGCGTTGGCCTCGATAGTGACGAGCAGTACTTC.